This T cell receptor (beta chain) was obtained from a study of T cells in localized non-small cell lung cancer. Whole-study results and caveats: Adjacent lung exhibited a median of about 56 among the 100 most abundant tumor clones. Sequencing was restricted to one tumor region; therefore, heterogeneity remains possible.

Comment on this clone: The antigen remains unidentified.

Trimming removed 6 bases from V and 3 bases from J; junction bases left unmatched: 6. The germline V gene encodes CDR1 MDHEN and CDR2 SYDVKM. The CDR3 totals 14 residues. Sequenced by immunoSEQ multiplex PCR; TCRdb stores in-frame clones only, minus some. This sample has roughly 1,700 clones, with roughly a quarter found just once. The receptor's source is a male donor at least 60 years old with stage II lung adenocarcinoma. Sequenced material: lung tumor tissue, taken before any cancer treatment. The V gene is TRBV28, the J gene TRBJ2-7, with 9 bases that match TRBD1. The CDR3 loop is CASRGQGVGYEQYV. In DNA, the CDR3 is TGTGCCAGCAGGGGACAGGGTGTGGGCTACGAGCAGTACGTC.